The 20 T cell receptor beta chains in this list originate from one sample, sequenced in a study of T cell responses to AZD1222 COVID-19 vaccine (dated by TCRdb to the early 2020s). Taken with the paper, the label for time point translates to: baseline before first vaccination. The library was generated by the immunoSEQ multiplex PCR assay. Here the immuneACCESS table is served through TCRdb, limited to in-frame sequences with V and J called. Missing clones are a known gap in these copies; in checked studies unresolved V genes cover under half, and the rest lacks a known reason. Across this sample there are about 97,000 clones, with about 89% seen only once. Over 6.5% of the sample rests with the top ten. Sequenced material: peripheral blood, taken on day 0 of AZD1222 vaccination. The receptor source for this set is an adult in good health.

This clone was detected once. The chain recombines TRBV7-9 with TRBJ2-7; D is undetermined. Germline values: CDR1 SEHNR, CDR2 FQNEAQ (reference sequence). The CDR3 is made up of 13 amino acids. V was pared by 3 bases and J by 3 bases, with 9 bases between. CDR3 in DNA: TGTGCCAGCAGCTTTCTTCACAGCTACGAGCAGTACTTC. Translated: CASSFLHSYEQYF.

Here the CDR3 reads CASSPGTGLSETQYF. The CDR3 DNA sequence: TGTGCCAGCAGTCCTGGGACAGGGCTCTCGGAGACCCAGTACTTC. The chain joins TRBV7-9 to TRBJ2-5; TRBD1 matches 9 bases. This CDR3 comprises 15 residues. Trimming cost V 6 bases and J 5 bases; bases outside gene matches: 10. The germline gives CDR1 SEHNR, CDR2 FQNEAQ (reference sequence).

The chain uses TRBV4-3 and TRBJ2-2; 8 bases fit TRBD2. With V trimmed by 0 bases and J by 5 bases, 17 bases remained unmatched. CDR3 length equals 20 residues. Germline lookup yields CDR1 LGHNA and CDR2 YSLEER. This CDR3 reads CASSQDWSAGRSGGTGELFF. CDR3 nucleotide sequence: TGCGCCAGCAGCCAAGATTGGTCGGCAGGGCGGAGCGGGGGAACCGGGGAGCTGTTTTTT.

This chain connects TRBV7-2 to TRBJ2-7, with TRBD2 as a possible D gene (5 bases). From germline, CDR1 is SGHTA and CDR2 FQGNSA. V was clipped by 5 bases and J by 0 bases, with 11 bases between them. The CDR3 loop spans 14 amino acids. The CDR3 protein is CASSAGLRSYEQYF. CDR3 sequence (DNA): TGTGCCAGCAGCGCGGGTCTCCGCTCCTACGAGCAGTACTTC.

The V call is TRBV7-9, the J call TRBJ1-2; 11 nucleotides agree with TRBD1. Germline CDR1 SEHNR, CDR2 FQNEAQ (reference sequence). J was trimmed by 8 bases and V by 3 bases; bases with no gene match: 8. This CDR3 has 15 amino acids. The CDR3 DNA reads TGTGCCAGCAGCTTCGGGACAGGGGGAGGTGAGGGCTACACCTTC. Its protein product is CASSFGTGGGEGYTF. Complete variable domain (other parts from reference TRBV7-9 and TRBJ1-2): DTGVSQNPRHKITKRGQNVTFRCDPISEHNRLYWYRQTLGQGPEFLTYFQNEAQLEKSRLLSDRFSAERPKGSFSTLEIQRTEQGDSAMYLCASSFGTGGGEGYTFGSGTRLTVV.

In this sample, this clone turned up once. The V and J genes are TRBV24-1 and TRBJ2-3; 8 bases are a match to TRBD2. The CDR3 loop spans 13 amino acids. The germline gives CDR1 KGHDR, CDR2 SFDVKD. With 10 bases clipped from V and 5 bases from J, the junction kept 7 bases outside the gene matches. Here the CDR3 DNA reads TGTGCCACTTCCGGGGGGGGGCGAGATACGCAGTATTTT. This codes for CATSGGGRDTQYF.

The rearrangement links TRBV7-9 to TRBJ1-3; D gene unclear. The V end lost 5 bases, the J end lost 3 bases, and 8 bases lay between the germline ends. Per germline, CDR1 SEHNR and CDR2 FQNEAQ (reference sequence). The CDR3 covers 13 residues. CDR3 DNA: TGTGCCAGCAGCCCCCTAGTTGGAAACACCATATATTTT. Protein: CASSPLVGNTIYF.

The rearrangement joins TRBV5-1 to TRBJ1-2, with a weak D call TRBD1 (6 bases). CDR1 is SGHRS, CDR2 YFSETQ, per germline. Trimming shortened V by 0 bases and J by 4 bases, and 16 bases separated the two germline ends. The CDR3 runs to 16 residues. In DNA form, the CDR3 reads TGCGCCAGCAGCTTGGCCGCCGGGGGCGAATTCTATGGCTACACCTTC. It yields the protein CASSLAAGGEFYGYTF. The variable domain in full, completed from reference TRBV5-1 and TRBJ1-2, reads KAGVTQTPRYLIKTRGQQVTLSCSPISGHRSVSWYQQTPGQGLQFLFEYFSETQRNKGNFPGRFSGRQFSNSRSEMNVSTLELGDSALYLCASSLAAGGEFYGYTFGSGTRLTVV.

This chain joins TRBV7-7 and TRBJ2-1; D is perhaps TRBD1 (6 bases). CDR1 is SSHAT and CDR2 is FNYEAQ in the germline V gene (reference sequence). This CDR3 is 15 amino acids long. Trimming pared 4 bases from V and 0 bases from J, leaving 10 bases between. CDR3 nucleotides: TGTGCCAGCAGCTCAACAGGGAGCTCCTACAATGAGCAGTTCTTC. It yields the protein CASSSTGSSYNEQFF. The full variable domain, with the rest looked up from reference TRBV7-7 and TRBJ2-1, is GAGVSQSPRYKVTKRGQDVTLRCDPISSHATLYWYQQALGQGPEFLTYFNYEAQPDKSGLPSDRFSAERPEGSISTLTIQRTEQRDSAMYRCASSSTGSSYNEQFFGPGTRLTVL.

This sequence joins TRBV6-2 or TRBV6-3 and TRBJ1-6, with D possibly TRBD1 on 5 matching bases. V was cut by 4 bases and J by 8 bases, with 9 bases left in between. This CDR3 contains 13 residues. Germline V gene data show CDR1 as MNHEY and CDR2 as SVGEGT. CDR3 nucleotides: TGTGCCAGCAGTTGGACCAGGGATTCACCCCTCCACTTT. Translation: CASSWTRDSPLHF.

The chain joins TRBV25-1 to TRBJ2-7; possibly TRBD1 or TRBD2 for D (5 bases each). The CDR3 runs 15 residues. Trimming removed 4 bases from V and 1 base from J, with 14 bases in between. Germline V gene data show CDR1 as MGHDK and CDR2 as SYGVNS. CDR3 nucleotide sequence: TGTGCCAGCAGTGCGAGGGGACGTGGATCCTACGAGCAGTACTTC. Protein sequence: CASSARGRGSYEQYF.

The genes are TRBV11-1 and TRBJ2-7; D may be TRBD2 (5 bases). The germline V and J ends were trimmed by 0 bases and 4 bases, with 13 bases remaining between them. Germline V gene sequence: CDR1 SGHAT, CDR2 FQDESV (reference sequence). The CDR3 contains 15 residues. This CDR3 is CASSLASPRGYEQYF. The CDR3 DNA reads as TGTGCCAGCAGCTTAGCGTCTCCTCGAGGGTACGAGCAGTACTTC.

The chain joins TRBV5-1 to TRBJ1-3; D is undetermined. V lost 1 base and J lost 1, with 6 bases in between. The CDR3 totals 14 residues. Germline loops: CDR1 SGHRS, CDR2 YFSETQ. Written as DNA, the CDR3 is TGCGCCAGCAGCTTGTCGCGGTCTGGAAACACCATATATTTT. Translating gives CASSLSRSGNTIYF.

J is TRBJ2-5 and V is TRBV27; D not resolved. With 3 bases removed from V and 5 bases from J, the gap between germline ends came to 13 bases. This CDR3 has 14 residues. In germline, CDR1 is MNHEY, CDR2 SMNVEV (reference sequence). CDR3 in DNA: TGTGCCAGCAGTTTTCAATATAGTGAGGAGACCCAGTACTTC. It codes for CASSFQYSEETQYF.

This rearrangement joins TRBV14 to TRBJ1-6; D is undetermined. The CDR3 is 13 amino acids. Looked up from germline, CDR1 is SGHDN and CDR2 is FVKESK. Deletions cut 4 bases from V and 10 bases from J, with 11 bases between. CDR3 sequence: CASSPLLSSPLHF. CDR3 sequence (DNA): TGTGCCAGCAGCCCTCTCTTGTCGTCACCCCTCCACTTT.

This chain uses TRBV28 with TRBJ2-7, with D possibly TRBD2 on 6 matching bases. CDR3 length equals 14 residues. Trimming took off 6 bases at V and 4 bases at J, with 16 bases between the two ends. The germline V gene has CDR1 MDHEN and CDR2 SYDVKM. CDR3 DNA: TGTGCCAGCAGGCCCGCCGGGACTCAATACGAGCAGTACTTC. It translates to CASRPAGTQYEQYF.

The gene calls are TRBV24-1 and TRBJ2-1; TRBD2 matches at 12 bases. Germline CDR1 KGHDR, CDR2 SFDVKD. The CDR3 covers 13 residues. V was clipped by 6 bases and J by 8 bases; unmatched bases: 1. The CDR3 reads CATSTSGRHEQFF. CDR3 in DNA: TGTGCCACCAGTACTAGCGGGAGGCATGAGCAGTTCTTC.

J is TRBJ2-3 and V is TRBV7-2; no definite D call. The CDR3 is 15 amino acids. V was clipped by 5 bases and J by 1 base, with 13 bases between them. Germline loops: CDR1 SGHTA, CDR2 FQGNSA. The CDR3 coding sequence is TGTGCCAGCAGCGCCATGGACGGACGCACAGATACGCAGTATTTT. Amino acids: CASSAMDGRTDTQYF.

This chain connects TRBV9 to TRBJ1-4; TRBD1 matches 9 bases. The CDR3 spans 16 residues. Germline CDR1 is SGDLS and CDR2 is YYNGEE. V shed 3 bases and J 6 bases; nucleotides not matched to a gene: 9. The chain's CDR3 is CASSEGQGRAHEKLFF. CDR3 sequence (DNA): TGTGCCAGCAGCGAGGGACAGGGACGGGCGCATGAAAAACTGTTTTTT.

This clone was counted a single time. V is TRBV2 and J is TRBJ1-2; D unclear. V was shortened by 2 bases and J by 4 bases, with 14 bases between the two germline ends. Germline assignment: CDR1 SNHLY and CDR2 FYNNEI. This CDR3 is built from 15 residues. CDR3 nucleotides: TGTGCCAGCAGTGAACAGGCCGGCGGTGGCTATGGCTACACCTTC. Translation gives CASSEQAGGGYGYTF.